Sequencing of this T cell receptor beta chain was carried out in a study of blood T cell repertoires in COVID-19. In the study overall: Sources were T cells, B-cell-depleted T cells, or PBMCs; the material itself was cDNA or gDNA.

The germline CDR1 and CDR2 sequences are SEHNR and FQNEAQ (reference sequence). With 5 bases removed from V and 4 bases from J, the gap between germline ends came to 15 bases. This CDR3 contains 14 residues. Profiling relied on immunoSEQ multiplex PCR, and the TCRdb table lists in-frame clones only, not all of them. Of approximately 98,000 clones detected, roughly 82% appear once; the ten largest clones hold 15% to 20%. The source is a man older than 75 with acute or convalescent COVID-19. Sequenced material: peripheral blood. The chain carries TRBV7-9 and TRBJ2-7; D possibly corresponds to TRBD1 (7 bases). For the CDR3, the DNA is TGTGCCAGCAGCGAGCAGGGGGGAGTGTACGAGCAGTACTTC. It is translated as CASSEQGGVYEQYF.